This paragraph reports one T cell receptor (beta chain). This record comes from a study of blood T cell repertoires in COVID-19. This table comes from immunoSEQ multiplex PCR, and its TCRdb copy is limited to in-frame clones, with some not included. The sample records approximately 230,000 clones, roughly 80% being singletons. In germline, CDR1 is LGHNT, CDR2 FRNRAP. The CDR3 runs to 17 residues. J was trimmed by 0 bases and V by 2 bases; bases with no gene match: 8. The sequence came from a man aged 30 to 45 with active or convalescent COVID-19. The chain employs TRBV12-5 and TRBJ2-3; 7 positions match TRBD2. Source material: peripheral blood. The CDR3 coding sequence is TGTGCTAGTGGTTTGACAACCCGGGGGGTAAGCACAGATACGCAGTATTTT. Protein product: CASGLTTRGVSTDTQYF.